One sample yielded the 25 T cell receptor beta chains listed below, sequenced in a study of blood T cells in healthy people across ages. PCR was performed a second time for about 7 to 11 cycles using a sample-barcoded 5' primer and a J-beta primer mix. TCRdb ran MiXCR on the 5' RACE reads and lists one entry per CDR3 protein. The table shows some 1.1 million distinct CDR3 sequences, with around two fifths occurring only once. Material: blood. These receptors were taken from a young man in good health.

This rearrangement joins TRBV9 to TRBJ2-2; D gene uncertain. Germline values: CDR1 SGDLS, CDR2 YYNGEE. The V end lost 0 bases, the J end lost 6 bases, and 9 bases lay between the germline ends. This CDR3 has 14 amino acids. The CDR3 region is CASSVAGASGELFF. The CDR3 DNA reads as TGTGCCAGCAGCGTAGCTGGAGCGTCCGGGGAGCTGTTTTTT.

The chain has TRBV20-1 and TRBJ2-5, with D hard to call. V was cut by 1 base and J by 2 bases, with 8 bases left in between. This CDR3 contains 13 residues. Germline V CDR1 and CDR2: DFQATT, SNEGSKA (reference sequence). CDR3 residues: CSARVARQETQYF. Written as DNA, the CDR3 is TGCAGTGCTAGAGTGGCGAGACAAGAGACCCAGTACTTC.

This clonotype was counted a few times. This chain uses TRBV6-5 with TRBJ1-5, with D perhaps matching TRBD1 (6 bases). CDR1 and CDR2 from the germline V gene are MNHEY and SVGAGI. The ends were cut back, 6 bases at V and 7 bases at J, with 19 bases in the middle. This CDR3 is built from 15 residues. The CDR3 loop reads CASSRTGRGDQPQHF. The CDR3 DNA sequence: TGTGCCAGCAGCCGTACGGGGAGGGGGGACCAGCCCCAGCATTTT.

The CDR3: CASTIGQGSGELFF. CDR3 nucleotides: TGTGCCAGCACAATTGGACAGGGTTCCGGGGAGCTGTTTTTT. The genes are TRBV12-3 or TRBV12-4 and TRBJ2-2; 8 bases fit TRBD1. Losses at the gene ends were 7 bases for V and 6 bases for J; bases not matched to a gene: 7. This CDR3 is 14 amino acids long.

The chain has TRBV12-3 or TRBV12-4 and TRBJ2-5; D not resolved. V lost 4 bases to trimming and J lost 11 bases, with 14 bases between them. The length of the CDR3 is 12 residues. The CDR3 spells CASSSHYNEQYF. In DNA form, the CDR3 reads TGTGCCAGCAGTTCCCACTACAATGAGCAGTACTTC.

This clonotype was picked up a small number of times. The V and J genes are TRBV6-2 or TRBV6-3 and TRBJ2-5; D is perhaps TRBD1 (6 bases). The V end lost 4 bases, the J end lost 2 bases, and 14 bases lay between the germline ends. The CDR3 totals 15 residues. From germline, CDR1 is MNHEY and CDR2 SVGEGT. The CDR3, as DNA: TGTGCCAGCAGTTTTACAGGGACGCTTCAAGAGACCCAGTACTTC. Amino acids: CASSFTGTLQETQYF.

This clonotype was recorded once. The genes are TRBV12-3 or TRBV12-4 and TRBJ2-3; perhaps TRBD2 as D (6 bases). V was cut by 5 bases and J by 6 bases, with 21 bases left in between. The CDR3 covers 16 residues. DNA of the CDR3: TGTGCCAGCAGTGGATCGGGTTGGGGGGTGATGGATACGCAGTATTTT. Its translation: CASSGSGWGVMDTQYF.

This clonotype appeared many times. CDR3 loop: CSASGLAGFQETQYF. DNA of the CDR3: TGCAGTGCTAGTGGGCTAGCGGGGTTCCAAGAGACCCAGTACTTC. The chain employs TRBV20-1 and TRBJ2-5; 9 bases are shared with TRBD2. The CDR3 sequence is 15 residues long. Losses at the gene ends were 3 bases for V and 1 base for J; bases not matched to a gene: 6. CDR1 and CDR2 from the germline V gene are DFQATT and SNEGSKA (reference sequence).

This clonotype was picked up one time. This CDR3 reads CASSFLEDTEAFF. The DNA of the CDR3 is TGTGCCAGCAGTTTTCTCGAGGACACTGAAGCTTTCTTT. The J gene is TRBJ1-1, the V gene TRBV27; no clear D gene. The germline V gene encodes CDR1 MNHEY and CDR2 SMNVEV (reference sequence). Trimming removed 3 bases at V and 3 bases at J, with 8 bases between. The CDR3 has 13 residues.

This clonotype has a handful of counts. The rearrangement links TRBV2 to TRBJ2-3, with TRBD1 matching over 8 bases. This CDR3 comprises 13 residues. V gave up 9 bases and J gave up 2 bases; unmatched junction bases: 4. CDR1 and CDR2 (germline): SNHLY, FYNNEI. The CDR3 protein is CASGQGPTDTQYF. The CDR3 nucleotides read TGTGCCAGTGGACAGGGTCCCACAGATACGCAGTATTTT.

This chain joins TRBV7-2 and TRBJ1-5; D not certain. CDR3 length: 13 amino acids. Germline loops: CDR1 SGHTA, CDR2 FQGNSA. Trimming removed 5 bases from V and 10 bases from J, with 15 bases in between. The CDR3 nucleotides read TGTGCCAGCAGCAAACTCGGAAGCGGTCCCCAGCATTTT. Translation gives CASSKLGSGPQHF.

This clonotype was counted only a few times. The chain joins TRBV20-1 to TRBJ1-1; no definite D call. Trimming left V 6 bases short and J 1 base short, with 9 bases between. Germline CDR1 is DFQATT and CDR2 is SNEGSKA (reference sequence). The CDR3 covers 12 residues. CDR3 in amino acids: CSAVRGNTEAFF. CDR3 nucleotides: TGCAGTGCAGTGAGAGGGAACACTGAAGCTTTCTTT.

This clonotype occurred a few times. The V call is TRBV6-6, the J call TRBJ1-1; D gene ambiguous. Looked up from germline, CDR1 is MNHNY and CDR2 is SVGAGI (reference sequence). The CDR3 totals 15 residues. Trimming took off 9 bases at V and 3 bases at J, with 20 bases between the two ends. CDR3 nucleotide sequence: TGTGCCAGTACCGAATCAAGGAAGGAGGACACTGAAGCTTTCTTT. Protein sequence: CASTESRKEDTEAFF.

The chain employs TRBV24-1 and TRBJ1-2; unclear D gene. The CDR3 spans 11 residues. V lost 8 bases and J lost 0, with 3 bases in between. CDR1 is KGHDR and CDR2 is SFDVKD in the germline V gene. This chain's CDR3 is CATMTNYGYTF. The CDR3 DNA follows: TGTGCCACCATGACTAACTATGGCTACACCTTC.

Only a few counts were recorded for this clonotype. This sequence joins TRBV9 and TRBJ2-3; TRBD2 matches at 7 bases. The germline CDR1 and CDR2 sequences are SGDLS and YYNGEE. The CDR3 spans 17 residues. Germline trimming cut 1 base from V and 1 base from J; bases unmatched to any gene: 9. The CDR3 DNA reads as TGTGCCAGCAGCGTATCCCCATCTAGCGGCGGCACAGATACGCAGTATTTT. This sequence encodes CASSVSPSSGGTDTQYF. Looking up the rest from reference TRBV9 and TRBJ2-3 gives the full variable domain: DSGVTQTPKHLITATGQRVTLRCSPRSGDLSVYWYQQSLDQGLQFLIQYYNGEERAKGNILERFSAQQFPDLHSELNLSSLELGDSALYFCASSVSPSSGGTDTQYFGPGTRLTVL.

The chain couples TRBV6-2 or TRBV6-3 to TRBJ1-2; D ambiguous. Trimming took off 0 bases at V and 2 bases at J, with 7 bases between the two ends. CDR3 length equals 14 residues. The germline V gene has CDR1 MNHEY and CDR2 SVGEGT. CDR3 in DNA: TGTGCCAGCAGTTACTCTTCCGGAAACTATGGCTACACCTTC. It encodes CASSYSSGNYGYTF.

The genes are TRBV6-2 or TRBV6-3 and TRBJ1-1; TRBD1 aligns across 7 bases. Germline trimming cut 6 bases from V and 7 bases from J; bases unmatched to any gene: 5. Germline-derived CDR1 and CDR2 are MNHEY and SVGEGT. The length of the CDR3 is 12 residues. The DNA of the CDR3 is TGTGCCAGCAGGTCCCGGACAGGTGAAGCTTTCTTT. Amino acid sequence: CASRSRTGEAFF.

The chain employs TRBV10-3 and TRBJ1-5; a weak D match, TRBD1 (6 bases). Germline V gene sequence: CDR1 ENHRY, CDR2 SYGVKD. The CDR3 length is 16 residues. The V end lost 0 bases, the J end lost 2 bases, and 11 bases lay between the germline ends. The CDR3 sequence is CAISESGGKGNQPQHF. CDR3 nucleotides: TGTGCCATCAGTGAGTCAGGGGGTAAGGGCAATCAGCCCCAGCATTTT.

This clonotype was seen a single time. Possible read error: a much larger clone is one base away. The chain employs TRBV29-1 and TRBJ2-4; 8 bases match TRBD1. Germline-derived CDR1 and CDR2 are SQVTM and ANQGSEA. This CDR3 is 12 amino acids long. V shed 5 bases, J shed 8 bases, and the junction held 5 bases outside the gene matches. The CDR3 DNA reads TGCAGCGTTTTGGACAGGGTAGACATTCAGTACTTC. It is translated as CSVLDRVDIQYF.

This clonotype was detected only a few times. The V gene is TRBV7-2, the J gene TRBJ2-3; TRBD1 aligns across 7 bases. Germline V lookup: CDR1 SGHTA, CDR2 FQGNSA. J lost 5 bases, V lost 5 bases, and 7 bases had no gene match. The CDR3 runs to 14 residues. Here the CDR3 reads CASSPKDRQDTQYF. In DNA, the CDR3 is TGTGCCAGCAGCCCGAAGGACAGGCAAGATACGCAGTATTTT.

This clonotype was detected a few times. The genes are TRBV24-1 and TRBJ2-2, with D perhaps matching TRBD2 (6 bases). Trimming left V 4 bases short and J 2 bases short, with 10 bases between. Germline V gene sequence: CDR1 KGHDR, CDR2 SFDVKD. The CDR3 spans 15 residues. This CDR3 reads CATSDGGSNTGELFF. The CDR3 DNA reads as TGTGCCACCAGTGACGGAGGGTCCAACACCGGGGAGCTGTTTTTT.

The gene calls are TRBV9 and TRBJ2-1; 12 bases agree with TRBD2. Germline CDR1 SGDLS, CDR2 YYNGEE. The CDR3 consists of 16 residues. J lost 4 bases, V lost 3 bases, and 5 bases had no gene match. CDR3 nucleotides: TGTGCCAGCAGCGCGGCCGGGACTAGCGGGTACAATGAGCAGTTCTTC. It encodes CASSAAGTSGYNEQFF.

For this clonotype: This may arise from a read error, as a much more abundant clone is one base away. The chain uses TRBV12-3 or TRBV12-4 and TRBJ1-1, with D unresolved. The CDR3 contains 14 residues. CDR3 sequence reads: CASKRRLTNAEAFF. The DNA for the CDR3 is TGTGCCAGCAAGCGCCGGTTGACGAACGCTGAAGCTTTCTTT.

This rearrangement joins TRBV5-1 to TRBJ1-2; no clear D gene. V dropped 0 bases and J dropped 11 bases, with 11 bases sitting between them. Germline assignment: CDR1 SGHRS and CDR2 YFSETQ. CDR3 length: 12 amino acids. CDR3 region: CASSLDRDTYTF. In DNA form, the CDR3 reads TGCGCCAGCAGCTTGGATCGAGACACTTACACCTTC.

The chain recombines TRBV25-1 with TRBJ2-7; perhaps TRBD1 as D (5 bases). Trimming left V 2 bases short and J 0 bases short, with 11 bases between. CDR1 is MGHDK, CDR2 SYGVNS, per germline. The CDR3 runs to 15 residues. CDR3 sequence reads: CASSENEDISYEQYF. CDR3 DNA: TGTGCCAGCAGTGAAAATGAGGACATCTCCTACGAGCAGTACTTC.